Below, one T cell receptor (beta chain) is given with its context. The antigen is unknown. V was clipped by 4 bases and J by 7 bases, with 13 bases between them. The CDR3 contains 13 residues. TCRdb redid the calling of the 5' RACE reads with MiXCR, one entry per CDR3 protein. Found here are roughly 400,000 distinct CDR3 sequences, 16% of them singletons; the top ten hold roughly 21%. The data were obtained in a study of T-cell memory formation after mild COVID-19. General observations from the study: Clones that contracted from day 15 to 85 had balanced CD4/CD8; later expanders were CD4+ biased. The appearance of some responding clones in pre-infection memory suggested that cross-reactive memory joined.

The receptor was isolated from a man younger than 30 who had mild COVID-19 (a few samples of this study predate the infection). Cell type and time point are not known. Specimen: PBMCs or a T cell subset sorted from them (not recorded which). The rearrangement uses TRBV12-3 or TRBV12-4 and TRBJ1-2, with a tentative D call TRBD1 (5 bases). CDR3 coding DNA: TGTGCCAGCAGTTCTCAGGGACTCGGTGGCTACACCTTC. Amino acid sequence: CASSSQGLGGYTF.